A selection of T cell receptor beta chains follows, all from one sample in a study of T-cell reconstitution after alpha-beta-depleted transplantation in children. One entry per CDR3 protein results from TCRdb running MiXCR on the PCR reads. The table has about 90,000 distinct CDR3 sequences, roughly 8% seen once. Sequences were derived from PBMCs from the stem cell graft donor, sampled from the stem cell graft. These receptors came from a human donor who donated a stem cell graft to a child with congenital amegakaryocytic thrombocytopenia. Each CDR3 is given with its conserved first and last residue. The D gene is left open where the match is weak. Rows may omit the clone size; those that give it use once, few, many or a size class.

abundance	v_gene	d_gene	j_gene	CDR3aa	CDR3nt
many	TRBV19	.	TRBJ1-2	CASTVTGTNYGYTF	TGTGCCAGTACCGTTACTGGGACGAACTATGGCTACACCTTC
many	TRBV2	.	TRBJ1-1	CASSTGMNTEAFF	TGTGCCAGCAGTACAGGCATGAACACTGAAGCTTTCTTT
many	TRBV9	.	TRBJ1-1	CASSVEQGTEAFF	TGTGCCAGCAGCGTGGAACAGGGAACTGAAGCTTTCTTT
many	TRBV4-3	.	TRBJ1-2	CASSQQINYGYTF	TGCGCCAGCAGCCAACAGATTAACTATGGCTACACCTTC
many	TRBV2	.	TRBJ2-5	CASGRETQYF	TGTGCCAGCGGGAGGGAGACCCAGTACTTC
many	TRBV27	.	TRBJ2-2	CASSLSGRNTGELFF	TGTGCCAGCAGTTTGAGCGGAAGAAACACCGGGGAGCTGTTTTTT
.	TRBV5-1	.	TRBJ1-1	CASSLTGFMNTEAFF	TGCGCCAGCAGCTTGACAGGGTTCATGAACACTGAAGCTTTCTTT
many	TRBV11-2	.	TRBJ2-5	CASSFSLGPAQYF	TGTGCCAGCAGCTTTAGCCTAGGTCCGGCCCAGTACTTC
many	TRBV15	TRBD2	TRBJ2-1	CATRSKRERYNEQFF	TGTGCCACCAGATCAAAGCGGGAGCGGTACAATGAGCAGTTCTTC
many	TRBV12-3/TRBV12-4	.	TRBJ1-1	CASSLNSMNTEAFF	TGTGCCAGCAGTTTAAACAGCATGAACACTGAAGCTTTCTTT
.	TRBV5-1	.	TRBJ2-5	CASSLAGTRETQYF	TGCGCCAGCAGCTTGGCGGGGACAAGGGAGACCCAGTACTTC
.	TRBV4-3	.	TRBJ2-5	CASSQGLGRRRETQYF	TGCGCCAGCAGCCAAGGTCTCGGGAGAAGGCGCGAGACCCAGTACTTC
many	TRBV20-1	TRBD1	TRBJ1-1	CSARGQSGGEMNTEAFF	TGCAGTGCTAGAGGCCAATCAGGGGGGGAAATGAACACTGAAGCTTTCTTT
many	TRBV27	.	TRBJ2-1	CASSRLTSEYNEQFF	TGTGCCAGCAGCCGACTCACTTCGGAGTACAATGAGCAGTTCTTC
.	TRBV12-3/TRBV12-4	TRBD1	TRBJ1-3	CASSPKDGTAGNTIYF	TGTGCCAGCAGTCCCAAGGATGGGACAGCTGGAAACACCATATATTTT
many	TRBV24-1	.	TRBJ2-5	CATSKVQETQYF	TGTGCCACCTCGAAAGTTCAAGAGACCCAGTACTTC
many	TRBV29-1	.	TRBJ2-2	CSVTYQGFNTGELFF	TGCAGCGTAACCTACCAGGGGTTTAACACCGGGGAGCTGTTTTTT
medium-sized	TRBV20-1	TRBD2	TRBJ2-1	CSAGTSGRATYNEQFF	TGCAGCGCCGGGACTAGCGGGAGGGCCACGTACAATGAGCAGTTCTTC
many	TRBV5-5	TRBD1	TRBJ2-1	CASRKGTGGSYNEQFF	TGTGCCAGCAGAAAAGGGACAGGGGGCTCCTACAATGAGCAGTTCTTC
many	TRBV5-1	.	TRBJ2-7	CASSPRGIETYEQYF	TGCGCCAGCAGCCCCCGGGGGATAGAAACCTACGAGCAGTACTTC
many	TRBV5-1	.	TRBJ2-3	CASSLARGADTQYF	TGCGCCAGCAGCTTGGCCAGGGGCGCAGATACGCAGTATTTT
many	TRBV5-1	TRBD1	TRBJ2-6	CASSLLGGGANVLTF	TGCGCCAGCAGCTTGTTAGGGGGCGGGGCCAACGTCCTGACTTTC
many	TRBV5-1	TRBD2	TRBJ2-3	CASSSGGTSGFTDTQYF	TGCGCCAGCAGCTCCGGGGGGACTAGCGGGTTCACAGATACGCAGTATTTT
many	TRBV20-1	.	TRBJ1-1	CSASGQGFTEAFF	TGCAGTGCTAGCGGGCAGGGATTCACTGAAGCTTTCTTT
many	TRBV7-9	.	TRBJ1-2	CASSLPLRGYTF	TGTGCCAGCAGCCTCCCTCTCCGGGGCTACACCTTC
many	TRBV20-1	TRBD2	TRBJ2-2	CSAGLATGAGELFF	TGCAGTGCCGGACTAGCGACGGGGGCCGGGGAGCTGTTTTTT
many	TRBV20-1	.	TRBJ1-2	CSGSEYRSNYGYTF	TGCAGTGGATCTGAATACAGGTCCAACTATGGCTACACCTTC
few	TRBV12-3/TRBV12-4	TRBD2	TRBJ2-1	CASTSLAGVYEQFF	TGTGCCAGCACCTCGCTAGCGGGAGTTTATGAGCAGTTCTTC
many	TRBV7-2	.	TRBJ2-6	CASTTSTSGANVLTF	TGTGCCAGCACCACGTCGACGTCTGGGGCCAACGTCCTGACTTTC
many	TRBV15	.	TRBJ2-7	CATSRDLRQSYEQYF	TGTGCCACCAGCAGAGATCTGAGACAGAGTTACGAGCAGTACTTC
many	TRBV20-1	TRBD1	TRBJ2-1	CSARRGQSYNEQFF	TGCAGTGCTAGGAGGGGGCAGTCCTACAATGAGCAGTTCTTC
many	TRBV12-3/TRBV12-4	.	TRBJ1-6	CASSSTFTSPLHF	TGTGCCAGCAGTTCCACCTTTACTTCACCCCTCCACTTT
once	TRBV13	.	TRBJ1-2	CASSLASGASYGYTF	TGTGCCAGCAGCTTAGCGTCGGGAGCTTCCTATGGCTACACCTTC
.	TRBV5-1	.	TRBJ2-3	CASSPRTRGDIDTQYF	TGCGCCAGCAGCCCACGGACTCGCGGGGATATAGATACGCAGTATTTC
many	TRBV15	.	TRBJ2-1	CATSTRNEQFF	TGTGCCACCAGCACAAGAAATGAGCAGTTCTTC
.	TRBV30	TRBD1	TRBJ2-5	CGWSKDRQETQYF	TGTGGCTGGAGTAAGGACAGGCAAGAGACCCAGTACTTC
many	TRBV20-1	.	TRBJ2-7	CSASRTVGTYEQYF	TGCAGTGCTTCACGGACCGTTGGAACCTACGAGCAGTACTTC
many	TRBV6-2/TRBV6-3	.	TRBJ2-5	CASSYSFETQYF	TGTGCCAGCAGTTACTCGTTCGAGACCCAGTACTTC
many	TRBV5-1	TRBD1	TRBJ1-1	CASSHTTGGTEAFF	TGCGCCAGCAGCCACACAACAGGGGGCACTGAAGCTTTCTTT
many	TRBV5-5	TRBD1	TRBJ1-4	CASSPPQGFNEKLFF	TGTGCCAGCAGCCCTCCACAGGGGTTTAATGAAAAACTGTTTTTT
many	TRBV5-1	TRBD1	TRBJ1-6	CASSLTGTDSSPLHF	TGCGCCAGCAGCCTTACAGGGACAGACTCTTCACCCCTCCACTTT
many	TRBV20-1	.	TRBJ2-1	CSARVIATYNEQFF	TGCAGTGCTAGAGTAATAGCGACATACAATGAGCAGTTCTTC
many	TRBV5-1	TRBD2	TRBJ2-7	CASSPRLAESYEQYF	TGCGCCAGCAGCCCCCGACTAGCGGAATCCTACGAGCAGTACTTC
many	TRBV5-1	TRBD1	TRBJ1-6	CASSPDRLGNSPLHF	TGCGCCAGCAGCCCGGACAGGCTTGGAAATTCACCCCTCCACTTT
many	TRBV5-1	.	TRBJ2-3	CASSQGLTSSTDTQYF	TGCGCCAGCAGCCAAGGACTGACTTCTAGCACAGATACGCAGTATTTT
many	TRBV5-5	.	TRBJ2-7	CASSHLRDSYEQYF	TGTGCCAGCAGCCATCTCAGGGACTCCTACGAGCAGTACTTC
many	TRBV6-2/TRBV6-3	TRBD1	TRBJ2-3	CASSYGQGDTQYF	TGTGCCAGCAGTTACGGACAGGGAGATACGCAGTATTTT